This TCR beta chain was documented in a study of cytomegalovirus exposure and HLA in healthy donors. The study's findings and limits: Near-uniform donor sequencing depth was presumed by presence/absence analyses. Accounts indicate the classifier identified cytomegalovirus status with strong specificity and sensitivity. As a later analysis showed, several of the most significant clusters appeared to be linked to common viral pathogens.

60 Vbeta and 13 Jbeta primers were used in PCR. Sequencing used immunoSEQ multiplex PCR; TCRdb keeps in-frame clones, though not all of them. The table has 140,000 or so clones, 65% to 90% seen once; the top ten hold 2.5% to 3%. Donors in the study were healthy people who gave bone marrow. This clone has a single count. Its antigen remains unknown. Per germline, CDR1 SGHDT and CDR2 YYEEEE. The CDR3 is made up of 15 amino acids. Trimming shortened V by 3 bases and J by 5 bases, and 15 bases separated the two germline ends. The rearrangement joins TRBV5-6 to TRBJ2-1, with D perhaps TRBD2 (6 bases). The sequenced sample was PBMCs. The receptor's source is a woman in her twenties or thirties in good health and CMV-seronegative. CDR3 protein: CASSWAGTGNNEQFF. The CDR3 DNA sequence: TGTGCCAGCAGCTGGGCCGGGACTGGAAACAATGAGCAGTTCTTC.